The 30 T cell receptor beta chains below all came from one sample that was sequenced in a study of blood T cell repertoires in COVID-19. Some clones are missing from TCRdb's copy, which holds only in-frame ones; the method was immunoSEQ multiplex PCR. The profile shows 200,000 to 250,000 clones, approximately 92% of them singletons. Material: PBMCs or T cells enriched from blood (not recorded which). The receptor source for this set is a woman between 18 and 29 years old in a cohort exposed to, infected with or recovered from COVID-19 (not recorded which).

This clone was seen once. The chain links TRBV2 to TRBJ2-7; D not certain. Germline lookup yields CDR1 SNHLY and CDR2 FYNNEI. Between the trimmed V and J ends, which lost 6 bases and 2 bases, there was a span of 14 bases. This CDR3 is built from 14 residues. CDR3: CASSFYWSPYEQYF. CDR3 nucleotide sequence: TGTGCCAGCAGCTTCTACTGGTCGCCCTACGAGCAGTACTTC.

The V and J genes are TRBV4-1 and TRBJ1-3, with a weak D call TRBD1 (6 bases). The CDR3 extends over 17 amino acids. Trimming shortened V by 0 bases and J by 3 bases, and 15 bases separated the two germline ends. Germline V gene lookup returns CDR1 MGHRA and CDR2 YSYEKL. The CDR3 here is CASSQDPRTAFGNTIYF. The DNA of the CDR3 is TGCGCCAGCAGCCAAGACCCCCGGACAGCGTTTGGAAACACCATATATTTT.

The gene calls are TRBV6-5 and TRBJ1-2; TRBD1 agrees at 8 bases. This CDR3 is 13 amino acids long. Per germline, CDR1 MNHEY and CDR2 SVGAGI. The V segment lost 6 bases and the J segment 3 bases; nucleotides outside the gene matches: 3. The CDR3 sequence is CASSQTGDYGYTF. CDR3 DNA sequence: TGTGCCAGCAGCCAGACAGGGGACTATGGCTACACCTTC.

The chain combines TRBV2 with TRBJ1-5; D unclear. The CDR3 length is 14 residues. Between the trimmed V and J ends, which lost 8 bases and 0 bases, there was a span of 11 bases. Germline lookup yields CDR1 SNHLY and CDR2 FYNNEI. CDR3 sequence reads: CASRRFDSNQPQHF. CDR3 nucleotide sequence: TGTGCCAGCCGTCGGTTTGATAGCAATCAGCCCCAGCATTTT.

J is TRBJ1-1 and V is TRBV24-1; maybe TRBD1 (6 bases). Germline CDR1 and CDR2: KGHDR and SFDVKD. The CDR3 runs 17 residues. Trimming took off 5 bases at V and 7 bases at J, with 25 bases between the two ends. CDR3 sequence: CATSVPLRGARFYEAFF. The CDR3 region has the DNA TGTGCCACCAGTGTTCCCCTGCGGGGGGCGCGGTTTTATGAAGCTTTCTTT.

V usage is TRBV7-9 and J usage is TRBJ1-1, with 9 positions matching TRBD1. With V trimmed by 3 bases and J by 8 bases, 10 bases remained unmatched. CDR1 is SEHNR, CDR2 FQNEAQ, per germline (reference sequence). This CDR3 is built from 15 residues. CDR3 amino acids: CASSFSDRGINEAFF. For the CDR3, the DNA is TGTGCCAGCAGCTTTTCGGACAGGGGCATTAACGAAGCTTTCTTT.

The chain has TRBV6-1 and TRBJ2-3; 11 bases are a match to TRBD2. CDR1 is MNHNS and CDR2 is SASEGT in the germline V gene. This CDR3 has 17 residues. Trimming removed 0 bases from V and 3 bases from J; junction bases left unmatched: 5. CDR3 in amino acids: CASSEAPLAGVTDTQYF. CDR3 coding DNA: TGTGCCAGCAGTGAAGCGCCACTAGCGGGAGTGACAGATACGCAGTATTTT.

The chain has TRBV6-5 and TRBJ2-5; perhaps TRBD2 as D (5 bases). The V end was cut by 0 bases, the J end by 4 bases, with 12 bases between. This CDR3 contains 15 residues. Germline assignment: CDR1 MNHEY and CDR2 SVGAGI. CDR3 in amino acids: CASSYSRTGRETQYF. The CDR3 DNA is TGTGCCAGCAGTTACTCGAGGACTGGGAGAGAGACCCAGTACTTC.

V is TRBV20-1 and J is TRBJ2-7; 8 bases are a match to TRBD1. CDR3 length: 11 amino acids. V dropped 1 base and J dropped 7; count of bases not matched to a gene: 0. Germline values: CDR1 DFQATT, CDR2 SNEGSKA (reference sequence). The CDR3 here is CSARGDREQYF. CDR3 DNA: TGCAGTGCTAGAGGGGACAGGGAGCAGTACTTC.

V and J are TRBV7-2 and TRBJ2-2, with D possibly TRBD1 on 5 matching bases. Per germline, CDR1 SGHTA and CDR2 FQGNSA. This CDR3 has 14 residues. With 1 base removed from V and 4 bases from J, the gap between germline ends came to 7 bases. The CDR3 coding sequence is TGTGCCAGCAGCTTAGTACAGGCCACCGGGGAGCTGTTTTTT. It translates to CASSLVQATGELFF. The full variable domain, with the rest looked up from reference TRBV7-2 and TRBJ2-2, is GAGVSQSPSNKVTEKGKDVELRCDPISGHTALYWYRQSLGQGLEFLIYFQGNSAPDKSGLPSDRFSAERTGGSVSTLTIQRTQQEDSAVYLCASSLVQATGELFFGEGSRLTVL.

DNA for the CDR3: TGCGCCAGCAGCTTGAATGGTCGGGACACTGAAGCTTTCTTT. It codes for CASSLNGRDTEAFF. This chain joins TRBV5-1 and TRBJ1-1; D gene uncertain. Deletions cut 1 base from V and 3 bases from J, with 10 bases between. CDR3 length: 14 residues. The germline V gene has CDR1 SGHRS and CDR2 YFSETQ.

The gene calls are TRBV7-2 and TRBJ1-2, with D perhaps matching TRBD1 (5 bases). Germline CDR1 is SGHTA and CDR2 is FQGNSA. The CDR3 is made up of 12 amino acids. Between the trimmed V and J ends, which lost 6 bases and 5 bases, there was a span of 10 bases. CDR3 sequence: CASSTRQYGYTF. The CDR3 DNA reads TGTGCCAGCAGTACCCGACAGTATGGCTACACCTTC.

As DNA, the CDR3 is TGTGCCAGCTCACCCCCCAATCACGGACTAGCGGGAAGTGAGCAGTTCTTC. It yields the protein CASSPPNHGLAGSEQFF. This chain uses TRBV18 with TRBJ2-1; TRBD2 matches at 12 bases. The length of the CDR3 is 17 residues. CDR1 KGHSH and CDR2 LQKENI come from the germline V gene. With V trimmed by 3 bases and J by 9 bases, 12 bases remained unmatched.

The J gene is TRBJ1-5, the V gene TRBV11-2; perhaps TRBD1 as D (5 bases). V lost 1 base and J 0 bases, leaving 7 bases between the germline ends. Germline values: CDR1 SGHAT, CDR2 FQNNGV. This CDR3 has 15 amino acids. In nucleotides, the CDR3 is TGTGCCAGCAGCTTAGGGGACTATAGCAATCAGCCCCAGCATTTT. Translated, it gives CASSLGDYSNQPQHF.

The chain has TRBV12-3 or TRBV12-4 and TRBJ1-4; D remains unclear. Between the trimmed V and J ends, which lost 3 bases and 0 bases, there was a span of 2 bases. The CDR3 loop spans 13 amino acids. The DNA for the CDR3 is TGTGCCAGCAGTTTCGCAACTAATGAAAAACTGTTTTTT. Translation: CASSFATNEKLFF.

This clone was observed once. V usage is TRBV19 and J usage is TRBJ2-5; TRBD1 aligns across 7 bases. The CDR3 contains 14 residues. Trimming cost V 3 bases and J 1 base; bases outside gene matches: 2. The germline V gene encodes CDR1 LNHDA and CDR2 SQIVND (reference sequence). DNA for the CDR3: TGTGCCAGTAGTATCGGACAGGCCCAAGAGACCCAGTACTTC. Translating it yields CASSIGQAQETQYF.

This clone was detected once. The chain links TRBV9 to TRBJ2-7, with 8 bases fitting TRBD1. This CDR3 spans 15 amino acids. In germline, CDR1 is SGDLS, CDR2 YYNGEE. V was clipped by 0 bases and J by 0 bases; unmatched bases: 2. The CDR3 DNA reads TGTGCCAGCAGCGTAGGGACAGGGTTCTCCTACGAGCAGTACTTC. The encoded protein is CASSVGTGFSYEQYF.

The chain couples TRBV7-2 to TRBJ1-3; D is ambiguous. CDR3 length equals 15 residues. CDR1 is SGHTA, CDR2 FQGNSA, per germline. The V end lost 4 bases, the J end lost 0 bases, and 10 bases lay between the germline ends. CDR3 sequence reads: CASSSKHLSGNTIYF. The CDR3 coding sequence is TGTGCCAGCAGCTCCAAACACCTCTCTGGAAACACCATATATTTT.

This sequence joins TRBV28 and TRBJ2-1; 12 positions match TRBD2. The CDR3 length is 18 residues. Per the germline V gene, CDR1 is MDHEN and CDR2 is SYDVKM. Trimming cost V 7 bases and J 2 bases; bases outside gene matches: 12. As DNA, the CDR3 is TGTGCCAGCACACTGACGAGACTAGCGGGAGTTGCCTACAATGAGCAGTTCTTC. Amino acid sequence: CASTLTRLAGVAYNEQFF.

The chain recombines TRBV4-1 with TRBJ1-3; 8 bases agree with TRBD1. CDR3 length equals 18 residues. V lost 1 base to trimming and J lost 0 bases; unmatched junction nucleotides: 8. Germline CDR1 and CDR2: MGHRA and YSYEKL. The CDR3 DNA reads as TGCGCCAGCAGCCAAGGACGACAGGGGAAACGCTCTGGAAACACCATATATTTT. Translating it yields CASSQGRQGKRSGNTIYF.

V is TRBV25-1 and J is TRBJ1-6; 7 positions match TRBD1. The CDR3 extends over 13 amino acids. Per the germline V gene, CDR1 is MGHDK and CDR2 is SYGVNS. Losses at the gene ends were 6 bases for V and 7 bases for J; bases not matched to a gene: 3. In DNA form, the CDR3 reads TGTGCCAGCAGACAGGGGTGGAATTCACCCCTCCACTTT. Residues: CASRQGWNSPLHF. Combining the CDR3 with reference TRBV25-1 and TRBJ1-6 gives the whole variable domain EADIYQTPRYLVIGTGKKITLECSQTMGHDKMYWYQQDPGMELHLIHYSYGVNSTEKGDLSSESTVSRIRTEHFPLTLESARPSHTSQYLCASRQGWNSPLHFGNGTRLTVT.

The J gene is TRBJ1-2, the V gene TRBV28; TRBD1 aligns across 9 bases. Germline V gives CDR1 MDHEN, CDR2 SYDVKM. The CDR3 runs 15 residues. Unmatched junction bases numbered 7, after V lost 3 bases and J lost 5 bases. The CDR3 protein is CASSFSSTGGYGYTF. Here the CDR3 DNA reads TGTGCCAGCAGTTTCTCCTCGACAGGGGGGTATGGCTACACCTTC.

V and J are TRBV5-1 and TRBJ1-1, with D hard to call. CDR3 size: 13 residues. Trimming stripped 7 bases from V and 3 bases from J, with 13 bases between. Germline CDR1 and CDR2: SGHRS and YFSETQ. In DNA, the CDR3 is TGCGCCAGCGGCAATGAGGCTCACACTGAAGCTTTCTTT. This sequence encodes CASGNEAHTEAFF.

This CDR3 reads CASSSRRDRDYQPQHF. The CDR3 DNA is TGTGCCAGCAGCTCCCGTCGGGACAGGGATTATCAGCCCCAGCATTTT. The chain is built from TRBV7-8 and TRBJ1-5; 9 bases align to TRBD1. Germline CDR1 SGHVS, CDR2 FQNEAQ. J gave up 5 bases and V 4 bases, and 9 bases lay outside the gene matches. The CDR3 has 16 amino acids.

The chain joins TRBV6-5 to TRBJ1-2; 9 positions match TRBD1. V lost 2 bases and J lost 4; bases outside the gene matches: 5. The CDR3 contains 15 residues. CDR1 is MNHEY and CDR2 is SVGAGI in the germline V gene. The CDR3 region has the DNA TGTGCCAGCAGTTACGGGGAACAGGGGGCCTATGGCTACACCTTC. It translates to CASSYGEQGAYGYTF.

V and J are TRBV19 and TRBJ1-6; D is possibly TRBD1 (5 bases). CDR1 and CDR2 from the germline V gene are LNHDA and SQIVND (reference sequence). V lost 5 bases and J 10 bases, leaving 12 bases between the germline ends. The CDR3 contains 13 residues. Written as DNA, the CDR3 is TGTGCCAGTAGTGGGCAGGGCTCATCACCCCTCCACTTT. The encoded protein is CASSGQGSSPLHF.

The gene calls are TRBV24-1 and TRBJ2-3; D may be TRBD1 (5 bases). Trimming took 7 bases from V and 1 from J, leaving 14 bases between them. The CDR3 is made up of 15 amino acids. Per the germline V gene, CDR1 is KGHDR and CDR2 is SFDVKD. In DNA, the CDR3 is TGTGCCACCAGCGACAGCTTCGGTGGCACAGATACGCAGTATTTT. This encodes CATSDSFGGTDTQYF.

The J gene is TRBJ2-7, the V gene TRBV12-3 or TRBV12-4; possibly TRBD1 for D (5 bases). This CDR3 has 12 amino acids. The V end was cut by 5 bases, the J end by 12 bases, with 17 bases between. The CDR3 protein is CASSPYGALGYF. As DNA, the CDR3 is TGTGCCAGCAGTCCCTATGGGGCTTTGGGGTACTTC.

The rearrangement joins TRBV5-6 to TRBJ2-2; TRBD2 agrees at 9 bases. The germline CDR1 and CDR2 sequences are SGHDT and YYEEEE. This CDR3 contains 15 residues. The junction had 3 bases not matched to a gene; V was cut back by 3 bases and J by 3 bases. Here the CDR3 reads CASSSQREDTGELFF. The CDR3 DNA reads TGTGCCAGCAGCTCCCAGCGGGAGGACACCGGGGAGCTGTTTTTT.

CDR3: CASSPTGGGQPQHF. The DNA of the CDR3 is TGTGCCAGCAGCCCAACAGGGGGCGGTCAGCCCCAGCATTTT. The rearrangement uses TRBV7-2 and TRBJ1-5, with 9 bases aligning to TRBD1. Per the germline V gene, CDR1 is SGHTA and CDR2 is FQGNSA. V lost 5 bases, J lost 6 bases, and 5 bases stayed unmatched. CDR3 length equals 14 residues.